This TCR beta chain emerged from a study of T cell responses to AZD1222 COVID-19 vaccine. Study-level results: Targets within unmutated variant regions were reportedly found for nearly half of spike-specific TCRs. A rise in Spike-specific TCR breadth and depth followed two AZD1222 doses.

Some clones are missing from TCRdb's copy, which holds only in-frame ones; the method was immunoSEQ multiplex PCR. The sample lists 85,000 to 100,000 clones, 80% to 95% occurring once. V lost 0 bases, J lost 1 base, and 7 bases lay in between. Germline V gene lookup returns CDR1 LGHNA and CDR2 YSLEER. This CDR3 region has 15 residues. A few counts support this clone. The target antigen is unknown. This chain links TRBV4-3 with TRBJ1-5; D not certain. The sequencing here drew on peripheral blood, taken 28 days after the second AZD1222 dose. This sequence was found in an adult who received the AZD1222 COVID-19 vaccine. Written as DNA, the CDR3 is TGCGCCAGCAGCCAAGATTTAACCAGCAATCAGCCCCAGCATTTT. The encoded protein is CASSQDLTSNQPQHF.